This T cell receptor beta chain was identified during a study of identical twins. Study-level findings and limits: Twins' excess sharing was less marked for out-of-frame beta sequences.

As regards this clonotype: What it binds is unknown.

CDR1 ENHRY and CDR2 SYGVKD come from the germline V gene. Deletions cut 10 bases from V and 0 bases from J, with 19 bases between. The CDR3 sequence is 16 residues long. Using its own MiXCR run on the 5' RACE reads, TCRdb lists one record per CDR3 protein. This table has a few hundred thousand distinct CDR3 sequences, roughly a quarter appearing once. The sample also formed part of further work on T cells expressing NK-cell markers. That study adds: Seropositivity for HCMV was found in most of the eight sequenced donors, with one seronegative. An anti-gamma-delta TCR antibody restricted sorting to alpha-beta TCR T cells in several experiments. Among a few donors, these clonotypes also ranked first in the CD3+CD56-NKG2C+ fraction.

This TCR was recovered from a woman aged 18-29 years in good health. The chain has TRBV10-3 and TRBJ2-1; D possibly corresponds to TRBD2 (6 bases). Sequenced material: CD4+ T cells sorted from blood. The CDR3 here is CATGTFSGSSYNEQFF. CDR3 in DNA: TGTGCCACCGGGACCTTCTCCGGGAGCTCCTACAATGAGCAGTTCTTC.